This T cell receptor beta chain was sequenced during a study of a mutant IDH1 vaccine in newly diagnosed glioma. Study-level findings and limits: Changes to the top peripheral T cell clonotypes appeared unrelated to pseudoprogression.

Time point of the sample: baseline, week 1 (first vaccination visit). Indicated treatment: pre-vaccination baseline after standard-of-care therapy. Newly diagnosed WHO grade 3 or 4 IDH1-mutant, ATRX-lost astrocytomas were identified in the donors. The table came from immunoSEQ multiplex PCR; TCRdb's copy has only in-frame clones and leaves some out. The repertoire holds some 60,000 clones, with 80% to 95% as singletons. For this clone: Its antigen is undetermined.

The receptor was derived from a man aged 50 or older with glioma. The sample here was PBMCs, taken from a glioma patient treated with radiotherapy, temozolomide or both.

The CDR3 loop is CASSISSSWGGSYEQYF. CDR3 sequence (DNA): TGTGCCAGTAGTATCTCCTCATCGTGGGGGGGTTCCTACGAGCAGTACTTC. V usage is TRBV19 and J usage is TRBJ2-7; 7 bases map to TRBD2. The trim removed 3 bases at V and 1 base at J, leaving 12 bases unmatched. The CDR3 loop spans 17 amino acids. Germline CDR1 LNHDA, CDR2 SQIVND (reference sequence).